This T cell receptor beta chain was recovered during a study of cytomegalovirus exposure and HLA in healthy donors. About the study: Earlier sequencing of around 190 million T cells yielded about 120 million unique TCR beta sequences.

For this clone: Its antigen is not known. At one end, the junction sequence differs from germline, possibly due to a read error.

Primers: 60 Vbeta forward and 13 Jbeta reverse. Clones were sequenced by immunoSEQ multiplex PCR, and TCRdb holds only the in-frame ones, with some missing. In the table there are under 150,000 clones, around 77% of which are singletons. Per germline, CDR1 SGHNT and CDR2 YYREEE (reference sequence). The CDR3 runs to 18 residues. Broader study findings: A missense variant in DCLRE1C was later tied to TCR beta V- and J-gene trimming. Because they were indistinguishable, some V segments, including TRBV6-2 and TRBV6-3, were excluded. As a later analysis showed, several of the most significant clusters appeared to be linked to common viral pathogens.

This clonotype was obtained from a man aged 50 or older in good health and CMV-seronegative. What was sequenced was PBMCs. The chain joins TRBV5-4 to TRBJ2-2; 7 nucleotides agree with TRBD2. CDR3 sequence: CASRARPPAGAGTGKLFF. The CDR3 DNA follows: TGTGCCAGCAGAGCACGTCCCCCTGCGGGAGCGGGCACCGGGAAGCTGTTTTTT.